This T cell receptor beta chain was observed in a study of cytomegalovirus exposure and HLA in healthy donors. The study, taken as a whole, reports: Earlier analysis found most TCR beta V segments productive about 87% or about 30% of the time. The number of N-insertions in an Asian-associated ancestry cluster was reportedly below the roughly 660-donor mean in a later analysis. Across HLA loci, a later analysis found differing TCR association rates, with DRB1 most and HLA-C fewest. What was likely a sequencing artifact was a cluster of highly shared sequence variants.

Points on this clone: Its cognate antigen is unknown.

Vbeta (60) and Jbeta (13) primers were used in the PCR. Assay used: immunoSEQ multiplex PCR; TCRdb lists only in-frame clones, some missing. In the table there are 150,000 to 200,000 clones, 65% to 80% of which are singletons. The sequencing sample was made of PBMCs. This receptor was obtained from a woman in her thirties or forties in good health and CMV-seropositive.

The CDR3 loop is CAWSRVTGELFF. The CDR3 DNA reads as TGTGCCTGGAGCAGGGTCACCGGGGAGCTGTTTTTT. The chain joins TRBV30 to TRBJ2-2; the D gene is possibly TRBD1 (5 bases). Germline CDR1 reads GTSNPN; CDR2 reads SVGIG (reference sequence). The CDR3 covers 12 residues. Deletions cut 3 bases from V and 4 bases from J, with 6 bases between.